Sequencing of this TCR beta chain was carried out in a study of shared clonotypes between healthy human individuals. Naivety among CD8 cells was defined by CD45RO negativity and positive CCR7 selection, thereby excluding terminally differentiated effector memory CD45RA+ cells. The length of the CDR3 is 14 residues. Trimming pared 0 bases from V and 6 bases from J, leaving 9 bases between. Germline lookup yields CDR1 SGHRS and CDR2 YFSETQ. Measured with immunoSEQ multiplex PCR; TCRdb has only the in-frame clones, and not every one. Among roughly 1,800,000 clones listed, less than 95% were seen once. The source of this sequence is a man aged 18-30 years in good health. The source material was naive CD8+ T cells sorted from blood. The J gene is TRBJ2-2, the V gene TRBV5-1, with D perhaps being TRBD1 or TRBD2 (5 bases each). The CDR3: CASSLAGLPGELFF. CDR3 nucleotides: TGCGCCAGCAGCTTGGCGGGGCTGCCCGGGGAGCTGTTTTTT.